Here is one T cell receptor (beta chain) with its context. Its antigen remains unidentified. This sample was taken from a study of identical twins. TCRdb used MiXCR to reprocess the 5' RACE reads, holding one entry per CDR3 protein. The sample has 700,000 to 950,000 distinct CDR3 sequences; approximately 13% are singletons. The CDR3 has 15 amino acids. The germline gives CDR1 SGHNT, CDR2 YYREEE (reference sequence). The V and J ends lost 0 bases and 2 bases, in that order; junction bases with no gene match: 3. The study, taken as a whole, reports: Out-of-frame alpha sequences shared by twins were enriched for low generation probability.

In addition, the sample was reused for a study of yellow fever vaccine responses in identical twins.

The TCR originated in a woman under 30 in good health. V gene TRBV5-4 combines with J gene TRBJ2-7, with TRBD2 matching 9 bases. The sample comprised PBMCs. The CDR3: CASSLDSGGTYEQYF. The CDR3 DNA follows: TGTGCCAGCAGCTTGGACAGCGGGGGGACCTACGAGCAGTACTTC.